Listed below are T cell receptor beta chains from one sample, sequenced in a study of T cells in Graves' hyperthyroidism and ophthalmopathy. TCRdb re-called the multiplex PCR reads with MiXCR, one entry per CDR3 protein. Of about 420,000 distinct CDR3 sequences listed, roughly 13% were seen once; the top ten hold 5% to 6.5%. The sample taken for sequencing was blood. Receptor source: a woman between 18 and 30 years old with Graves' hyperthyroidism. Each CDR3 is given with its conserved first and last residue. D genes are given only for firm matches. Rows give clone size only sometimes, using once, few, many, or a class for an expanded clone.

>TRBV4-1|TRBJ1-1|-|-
TGCGCCAGCAGCCAACGAGGGATGAACACTGAAGCTTTCTTT
CASSQRGMNTEAFF
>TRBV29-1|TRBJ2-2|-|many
TGCAGCGTTGACACCTGGGGAACCGGGGAGCTGTTTTTT
CSVDTWGTGELFF
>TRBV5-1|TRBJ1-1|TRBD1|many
TGCGCCAGCAGCATAAGACAGGGCTTGAACACTGAAGCTTTCTTT
CASSIRQGLNTEAFF
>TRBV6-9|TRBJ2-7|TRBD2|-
TGTGCCAGCAGTTACGACGGGGGGACTAGCGGGACCTACGAGCAGTACTTC
CASSYDGGTSGTYEQYF
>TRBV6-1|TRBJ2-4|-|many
TGTGCCAGCAGTATGACCAGCGCAGCCAAAAACATTCAGTACTTC
CASSMTSAAKNIQYF
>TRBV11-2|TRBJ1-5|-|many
TGTGCCAGCAGCAGGGGGAGTAATCAGCCCCAGCATTTT
CASSRGSNQPQHF
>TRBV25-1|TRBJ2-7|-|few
TGTGCCAGCAGTGACCTATCCCACGGCTCCTACGAGCAGTACTTC
CASSDLSHGSYEQYF
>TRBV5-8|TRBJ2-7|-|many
TGTGCCAGCAGCTTGGCGGGACCCTACGAGCAGTACTTC
CASSLAGPYEQYF
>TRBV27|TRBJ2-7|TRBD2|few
TGTGCCAGCAGTTTACTAGCGGGGAATGCCTACGAGCAGTACTTC
CASSLLAGNAYEQYF
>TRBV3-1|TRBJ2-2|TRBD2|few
TGTGCCAGCAGCCCTTCCGGACTAGCGGGAGCTGCCGGGGAGCTGTTTTTT
CASSPSGLAGAAGELFF
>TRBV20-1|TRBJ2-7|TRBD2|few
TGCAGTGCTAATCCCGGGAGGGCCTCCTACGAGCAGTACTTC
CSANPGRASYEQYF
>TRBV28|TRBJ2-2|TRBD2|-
TGTGCCAGCAGTCGACCGGGACTAGACACCGGGGAGCTGTTTTTT
CASSRPGLDTGELFF
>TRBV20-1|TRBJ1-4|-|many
TGCAGTGCTACAGGGGACCTTAATGAAAAACTGTTTTTT
CSATGDLNEKLFF
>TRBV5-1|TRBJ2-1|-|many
TGCGCCAGCAGCCCTGACGGGGGCTCCTACAATGAGCAGTTCTTC
CASSPDGGSYNEQFF
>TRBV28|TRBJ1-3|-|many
TGTGCCAGCAGTTCTCCCCAGGAGGAAGTTAACACCATATATTTT
CASSSPQEEVNTIYF
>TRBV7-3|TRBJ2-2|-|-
TGTGCCAGCAGCGGGACACCCACCGGGGAGCTGTTTTTT
CASSGTPTGELFF
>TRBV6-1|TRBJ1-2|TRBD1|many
TGTGCCAGCAGTGGGGTAGGGACAGGGGCAGACTATGGCTACACCTTC
CASSGVGTGADYGYTF
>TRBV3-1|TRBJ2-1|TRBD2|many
TGTGCCAGCAGCCACATAGCGGGGAGCTCCTACAATGAGCAGTTCTTC
CASSHIAGSSYNEQFF
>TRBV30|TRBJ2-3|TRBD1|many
TGTGCCTGGAGTGACAGGGGCGGTACGCAGTATTTT
CAWSDRGGTQYF
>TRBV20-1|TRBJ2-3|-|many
TGCAGTGCCCAGCGACAGACTTCAGATACGCAGTATTTT
CSAQRQTSDTQYF
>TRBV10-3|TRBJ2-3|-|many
TGTGCCATCAAGGCGGCTAGCACAGATACGCAGTATTTT
CAIKAASTDTQYF
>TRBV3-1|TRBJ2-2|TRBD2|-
TGTGCCAGCAGCCAAAGAGCGGGACTAGCGGGATCAGGGGAGCTGTTTTTT
CASSQRAGLAGSGELFF
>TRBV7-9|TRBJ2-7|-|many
TGTGCCACCACTCCGGGAAACACCTACGAGCAGTACTTC
CATTPGNTYEQYF
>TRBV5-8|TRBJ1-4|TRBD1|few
TGTGCCAGCAGCTTGACCGGACAGGCCTTTAATGAAAAACTGTTTTTT
CASSLTGQAFNEKLFF
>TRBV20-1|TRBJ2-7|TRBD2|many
TGCAGTGCTAGCACCCGACTAGCGGAGACCTACGAGCAGTACTTC
CSASTRLAETYEQYF
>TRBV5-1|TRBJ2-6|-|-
TGCGCCAGCAGCCCGGGACCTTCTGGGGCCAACGTCCTGACTTTC
CASSPGPSGANVLTF
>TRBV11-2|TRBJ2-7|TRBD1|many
TGTGCCAGCAGGGATAGGGACAGGGGTTCGTACGAGCAGTACTTC
CASRDRDRGSYEQYF
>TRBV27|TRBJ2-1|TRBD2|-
TGTGCCAGCAGTTTATTAGGCGGGAGGTTTAGTGAGCAGTTCTTC
CASSLLGGRFSEQFF
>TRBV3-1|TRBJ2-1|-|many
TGTGCCAGCAGCCAAGATTTAACCCAGAGGTCCTACAATGAGCAGTTCTTC
CASSQDLTQRSYNEQFF
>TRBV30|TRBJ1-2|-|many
TGTGCTCTCAGCGTTCTCTATGGCTACACCTTC
CALSVLYGYTF
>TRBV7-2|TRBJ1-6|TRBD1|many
TGTGCCAGCAGCGACACAGGGGCTGACGATTCACCCCTCCACTTT
CASSDTGADDSPLHF
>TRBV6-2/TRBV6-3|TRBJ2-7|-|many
TGTGCCAGCAGGAGTCCGGGCTACGAGCAGTACTTC
CASRSPGYEQYF
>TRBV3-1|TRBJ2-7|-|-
TGTGCCAGCAGCCAAGATGTTTCGCCACCCTACGAGCAGTACTTC
CASSQDVSPPYEQYF
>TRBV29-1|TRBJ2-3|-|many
TGCAGCGTTGAAGGGCTTTACCGCCCCGATACGCAGTATTTT
CSVEGLYRPDTQYF
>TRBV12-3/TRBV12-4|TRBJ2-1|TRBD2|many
TGTGCCAGCAGTTTTACCGGCGGGGGTGAGCAGTTCTTC
CASSFTGGGEQFF
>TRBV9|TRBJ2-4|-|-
TGTGCCAGCAGCGTATCTGGTGGTAGTGGAAACATTCAGTACTTC
CASSVSGGSGNIQYF
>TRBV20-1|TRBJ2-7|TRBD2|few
TGCAGTGCCTCGCCATCTCGTGGACTAGCGGGAAGTGAGCAGTACTTC
CSASPSRGLAGSEQYF
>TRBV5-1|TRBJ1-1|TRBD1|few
TGCGCCAGCAGGTCAGGGGGCGGGATGAACACTGAAGCTTTCTTT
CASRSGGGMNTEAFF
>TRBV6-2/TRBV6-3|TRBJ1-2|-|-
TGTGCCAGCAGTTACTCAACGGGGGGGGACTATGGCTACACCTTC
CASSYSTGGDYGYTF
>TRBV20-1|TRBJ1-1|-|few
TGCAGTGCCTGTAAGGGCAGGGACTGCCGGGGCACTGAAGCTTTCTTT
CSACKGRDCRGTEAFF
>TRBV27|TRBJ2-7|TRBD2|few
TGTGCCAGCAGTTTAAGGGGACTAGTGAGCTACGAGCAGTACTTC
CASSLRGLVSYEQYF
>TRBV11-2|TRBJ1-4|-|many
TGTGCCAGCAGCTTACAGTCCGCAACTAATGAAAAACTGTTTTTT
CASSLQSATNEKLFF
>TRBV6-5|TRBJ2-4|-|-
TGTGCCAGCAGATCCGGGTCGGAAAACATTCAGTACTTC
CASRSGSENIQYF
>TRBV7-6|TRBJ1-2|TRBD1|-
TGTGCCAGCAGCCCTGGGACAGGGGTTACCCACGGCTACACCTTC
CASSPGTGVTHGYTF
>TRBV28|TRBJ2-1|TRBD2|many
TGTGCCAGCAGTCGGATGACTAGCGGGAGGATCAATGAGCAGTTCTTC
CASSRMTSGRINEQFF
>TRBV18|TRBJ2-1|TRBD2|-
TGTGCCAGCTCACCGTACGGGACTAGCGCCGACAATGAGCAGTTCTTC
CASSPYGTSADNEQFF
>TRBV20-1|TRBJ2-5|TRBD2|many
TGCAGTGCTAGATCGGGACTAGCGGGAGAGATGGAGACCCAGTACTTC
CSARSGLAGEMETQYF
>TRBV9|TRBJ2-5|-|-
TGTGCCAGCAGCGTAACATCAGCACAAGAGACCCAGTACTTC
CASSVTSAQETQYF